One and the same sample provided the 27 T cell receptor beta chains below, sequenced in a study of T-cell memory formation after mild COVID-19 (dated by TCRdb to the early 2020s). The library was prepared using 5' RACE. TCRdb records Illumina NovaSeq 6000 as the sequencer. TCRdb reprocessed the public reads (quality trimming at Q25 with fastp, clone calling with MiXCR) and kept in-frame beta chains. Entries that share a CDR3 protein sequence are merged under the most common genes and DNA. This sample holds around 130,000 distinct CDR3 sequences; about 17% were observed only once. About 15% of the sample is in the top ten clones. The sequencing input was PBMCs or a T cell subset sorted from them (not recorded which). The receptors here all came from an adult woman who had mild COVID-19 (a few samples of this study predate the infection). The sample titles of this study are shuffled in the database, so cell type and time point are left out; the donor was told from shared clones.

The chain carries TRBV5-1 and TRBJ2-2; TRBD1 agrees at 8 bases. The CDR3 runs to 16 residues. Germline CDR1 reads SGHRS; CDR2 reads YFSETQ. Trimming cost V 4 bases and J 6 bases; bases outside gene matches: 11. The DNA for the CDR3 is TGCGCCAGCAGCCAAAAGGGACAGGAGGCCGCCGGGGAGCTGTTTTTT. As protein: CASSQKGQEAAGELFF.

This chain connects TRBV6-2 or TRBV6-3 to TRBJ2-7; D is uncertain. Trimming stripped 6 bases from V and 2 bases from J, with 14 bases between. The CDR3 has 14 amino acids. Looked up from germline, CDR1 is MNHEY and CDR2 is SVGEGT. CDR3 DNA: TGTGCCAGCAGCACTGGACGGATCCCCTACGAGCAGTACTTC. This sequence encodes CASSTGRIPYEQYF.

This clonotype has only a few counts. This sequence joins TRBV27 and TRBJ2-3, with TRBD2 matching over 13 bases. V gave up 0 bases and J gave up 6 bases; unmatched junction bases: 15. The CDR3 contains 20 residues. Germline-derived CDR1 and CDR2 are MNHEY and SMNVEV (reference sequence). CDR3 in DNA: TGTGCCAGCAGTTTATCCCTCGGAACCGCGGGACTAGCGGGGTCTGATACGCAGTATTTT. Its translation is CASSLSLGTAGLAGSDTQYF.

This clonotype showed up just a few times. The chain recombines TRBV5-1 with TRBJ2-5; D might be TRBD1 or TRBD2, each matching 5 bases. Germline CDR1 is SGHRS and CDR2 is YFSETQ. CDR3 size: 20 residues. The V end was cut by 1 base, the J end by 5 bases, with 30 bases between. This chain's CDR3 is CASSLKQSVYRRPEGETQYF. The CDR3 coding sequence is TGCGCCAGCAGCTTGAAACAATCGGTATACCGTAGGCCTGAGGGGGAGACCCAGTACTTC.

The sample holds a few counts of this clonotype. V is TRBV7-9 and J is TRBJ2-3; the D is unclear. Per germline, CDR1 SEHNR and CDR2 FQNEAQ (reference sequence). CDR3 size: 14 residues. V was clipped by 2 bases and J by 3 bases, with 9 bases between them. The CDR3: CASSLFGKTDTQYF. The CDR3 region has the DNA TGTGCCAGCAGCTTATTTGGGAAAACAGATACGCAGTATTTT. Combining the CDR3 with reference TRBV7-9 and TRBJ2-3 gives the whole variable domain DTGVSQNPRHKITKRGQNVTFRCDPISEHNRLYWYRQTLGQGPEFLTYFQNEAQLEKSRLLSDRFSAERPKGSFSTLEIQRTEQGDSAMYLCASSLFGKTDTQYFGPGTRLTVL.

The chain recombines TRBV24-1 with TRBJ2-3; 8 bases map to TRBD2. Germline loops: CDR1 KGHDR, CDR2 SFDVKD. The CDR3 has 17 amino acids. V lost 5 bases to trimming and J lost 1 base; unmatched junction nucleotides: 10. The CDR3: CATSGLKAGVGTDTQYF. The CDR3 DNA reads TGTGCCACCAGTGGTCTTAAAGCGGGGGTAGGCACAGATACGCAGTATTTT.

This clonotype was seen a handful of times. J is TRBJ2-5 and V is TRBV4-2; D unresolved. This CDR3 is built from 13 residues. V was shortened by 0 bases and J by 5 bases, with 7 bases between the two germline ends. Germline assignment: CDR1 LGHNA and CDR2 YNFKEQ. The CDR3 region has the DNA TGTGCCAGCAGCCAAGAAGGCTGGGAGACCCAGTACTTC. This codes for CASSQEGWETQYF.

This clonotype was seen only a few times. The CDR3 DNA is TGTGCCAGCAGCAAGGAGGGAAACACTGAAGCTTTCTTT. Encoded protein: CASSKEGNTEAFF. The rearrangement links TRBV11-2 to TRBJ1-1, with D uncertain. Germline CDR1 and CDR2: SGHAT and FQNNGV. This CDR3 is built from 13 residues. V lost 5 bases and J 2 bases, leaving 9 bases between the germline ends.

Only a few counts were recorded for this clonotype. The chain uses TRBV10-3 and TRBJ2-6; D gene uncertain. V was clipped by 7 bases and J by 1 base, with 11 bases between them. CDR1 is ENHRY, CDR2 SYGVKD, per germline. This CDR3 region has 15 residues. The CDR3 here is CAITPTESGANVLTF. CDR3 DNA sequence: TGTGCCATCACTCCGACTGAGTCTGGGGCCAACGTCCTGACTTTC.

The chain joins TRBV20-1 to TRBJ2-7; D not resolved. V dropped 6 bases and J dropped 2 bases, with 11 bases sitting between them. The CDR3 has 12 amino acids. In germline, CDR1 is DFQATT, CDR2 SNEGSKA (reference sequence). CDR3 region: CSARRDPYEQYF. CDR3 DNA sequence: TGCAGTGCACGAAGGGATCCCTACGAGCAGTACTTC.

This clonotype was observed a handful of times. The J gene is TRBJ2-6, the V gene TRBV18; D could derive from TRBD1 or TRBD2 (5 bases each). V lost 0 bases, J lost 0 bases, and 6 bases lay in between. CDR3 length: 16 residues. Per germline, CDR1 KGHSH and CDR2 LQKENI. The CDR3 DNA reads TGTGCCAGCTCACCACCGGGGGTCTCTGGGGCCAACGTCCTGACTTTC. It yields the protein CASSPPGVSGANVLTF.

This clonotype was seen ten or more times. The V and J genes are TRBV12-3 or TRBV12-4 and TRBJ2-2; no clear D. This CDR3 has 12 residues. V was cut by 2 bases and J by 4 bases, with 2 bases left in between. CDR3 nucleotide sequence: TGTGCCAGCAGTTTACGCACCGGGGAGCTGTTTTTT. It encodes CASSLRTGELFF.

V gene TRBV18 combines with J gene TRBJ1-5; D uncertain. The V and J ends lost 1 base and 7 bases respectively, with 11 bases between them. There are 14 residues in the CDR3. CDR1 and CDR2 from the germline V gene are KGHSH and LQKENI. The CDR3 region is CASSPQGTMQPQHF. Here the CDR3 DNA reads TGTGCCAGCTCACCACAGGGTACGATGCAGCCCCAGCATTTT.

The chain has TRBV3-1 and TRBJ2-1, with 7 bases matching TRBD2. The CDR3 contains 15 residues. CDR1 is LGHDT, CDR2 YNNKEL, per germline (reference sequence). V lost 1 base to trimming and J lost 4 bases; unmatched junction nucleotides: 4. CDR3 sequence reads: CASSQGRLAYNEQFF. The CDR3 DNA reads TGTGCCAGCAGCCAAGGTCGACTAGCTTACAATGAGCAGTTCTTC.

The rearrangement links TRBV3-1 to TRBJ2-1; TRBD2 aligns across 13 bases. The CDR3 extends over 14 amino acids. V gave up 5 bases and J gave up 8 bases; unmatched junction bases: 3. Germline lookup yields CDR1 LGHDT and CDR2 YNNKEL (reference sequence). The CDR3 loop reads CASSVLAGGYEQFF. The CDR3 DNA reads TGTGCCAGCAGCGTACTAGCGGGAGGGTATGAGCAGTTCTTC.

The CDR3 reads CASRSGPEYEQYF. DNA for the CDR3: TGTGCAAGTCGCTCGGGCCCTGAGTACGAGCAGTACTTC. The chain uses TRBV12-2 and TRBJ2-7; the table gives TRBD2 as D, unverified against the DNA. TRBV12-2 is tagged as a pseudogene. The CDR3 sequence is 13 residues long.

Only a few counts were recorded for this clonotype. The chain carries TRBV20-1 and TRBJ2-7; D remains ambiguous. Trimming removed 4 bases from V and 0 bases from J, with 10 bases in between. In germline, CDR1 is DFQATT, CDR2 SNEGSKA (reference sequence). The CDR3 consists of 13 residues. The CDR3 is CSAIPGSSYEQYF. The CDR3 coding sequence is TGCAGTGCTATACCCGGGTCCTCCTACGAGCAGTACTTC.

This clonotype was counted only a few times. V is TRBV7-6 and J is TRBJ2-7; 9 positions match TRBD1. CDR3 length: 16 amino acids. Looked up from germline, CDR1 is SGHVS and CDR2 is FNYEAQ. J lost 2 bases, V lost 1 base, and 6 bases had no gene match. CDR3 in amino acids: CASSLGTGVLTYEQYF. In nucleotides, the CDR3 is TGTGCCAGCAGCTTAGGGACAGGGGTCCTGACCTACGAGCAGTACTTC.

This chain links TRBV3-1 with TRBJ2-5; no clear D gene. Germline assignment: CDR1 LGHDT and CDR2 YNNKEL (reference sequence). CDR3 length: 14 residues. The V and J ends lost 1 base and 7 bases respectively, with 13 bases between them. As DNA, the CDR3 is TGTGCCAGCAGCCAAGTCGTACCCGAGAGGACCCAGTACTTC. It translates to CASSQVVPERTQYF.

V and J are TRBV5-1 and TRBJ2-5, with TRBD2 matching 15 bases. V lost 4 bases, J lost 4 bases, and 2 bases stayed unmatched. In germline, CDR1 is SGHRS, CDR2 YFSETQ. The CDR3 is 15 residues long. The CDR3 DNA follows: TGCGCCAGCAGCCCGGGACTAGCGGGGGGAGAGACCCAGTACTTC. It specifies CASSPGLAGGETQYF.

The chain couples TRBV7-2 to TRBJ2-4; D ambiguous. The CDR3 totals 17 residues. The V end lost 1 base, the J end lost 0 bases, and 13 bases lay between the germline ends. From germline, CDR1 is SGHTA and CDR2 FQGNSA. CDR3 DNA sequence: TGTGCCAGCAGCTTAGAGGGTGTCGGGCTAGCCAAAAACATTCAGTACTTC. Amino acid sequence: CASSLEGVGLAKNIQYF.

This clonotype is a singleton in its sample. The chain carries TRBV4-2 and TRBJ1-6, with D unclear. The CDR3 is 18 residues long. V gave up 0 bases and J gave up 10 bases, with 22 bases separating them. Germline loops: CDR1 LGHNA, CDR2 YNFKEQ. For the CDR3, the DNA is TGTGCCAGCAGCCAAGAGGAGGTGTCGGTAGGGCTTCCATCACCCCTCCACTTT. Its translation is CASSQEEVSVGLPSPLHF.

This clonotype was detected a few times. The chain links TRBV12-3 or TRBV12-4 to TRBJ2-5; D may be TRBD1 (5 bases). CDR3 size: 14 residues. Trimming pared 5 bases from V and 5 bases from J, leaving 15 bases between. The DNA of the CDR3 is TGTGCCAGCAGTCCAGGGCCCTCAGAGGAGACCCAGTACTTC. This encodes CASSPGPSEETQYF.

V and J are TRBV27 and TRBJ1-6; TRBD1 is a possible D gene (5 bases). The CDR3 length is 16 residues. The germline V and J ends were trimmed by 4 bases and 0 bases, with 10 bases remaining between them. Germline lookup yields CDR1 MNHEY and CDR2 SMNVEV (reference sequence). CDR3 sequence reads: CASSSGQSSYNSPLHF. The CDR3 nucleotides read TGTGCCAGCAGTTCCGGACAAAGCTCCTATAATTCACCCCTCCACTTT.

This clonotype was seen a handful of times. The rearrangement joins TRBV2 to TRBJ2-7; 7 bases are a match to TRBD1. Germline CDR1 SNHLY, CDR2 FYNNEI. The CDR3 totals 13 residues. Losses at the gene ends were 9 bases for V and 3 bases for J; bases not matched to a gene: 8. The CDR3, as DNA: TGTGCCAGATCCACGGGACAGAGCTACGAGCAGTACTTC. Its protein is CARSTGQSYEQYF.

As concerns this clonotype: One junction end does not reproduce the germline sequence, and a read error may be involved. The V and J genes are TRBV20-1 and TRBJ1-5; no clear D. From germline, CDR1 is DFQATT and CDR2 SNEGSKA (reference sequence). The length of the CDR3 is 13 residues. This CDR3 is CSARGNSNQHQHF. The CDR3, as DNA: TGCAGTGCTAGGGGAAATAGCAATCAGCACCAGCATTTT.

The chain has TRBV20-1 and TRBJ2-1; tentatively, D is TRBD1 (5 bases). V was cut by 1 base and J by 6 bases, with 13 bases left in between. Germline CDR1 reads DFQATT; CDR2 reads SNEGSKA (reference sequence). CDR3 size: 14 residues. The CDR3 sequence: CSARVTLRANEQFF. DNA of the CDR3: TGCAGTGCTAGAGTCACCCTCAGGGCCAATGAGCAGTTCTTC.